This T cell receptor (beta chain) is drawn from a study of response to subunit inactivated influenza vaccine. Study observations and caveats: The authors offered the suggestion that each seasonal influenza vaccination recruits few new T cells.

TCRdb reanalysed the RT-PCR reads using MiXCR and keeps one entry per CDR3 protein. Here the sample spans about 520,000 distinct CDR3 sequences, less than 7.5% being singletons. Germline loops: CDR1 SGHRS, CDR2 YFSETQ. The germline V and J ends were trimmed by 3 bases and 3 bases, with 10 bases remaining between them. This CDR3 comprises 14 residues. To note about this clonotype: Its antigen is not identified.

The source of this sequence is a man aged 45-69 years who received an inactivated influenza vaccine. The material was PBMCs from blood, obtained approximately 25 months after vaccination. V gene TRBV5-1 combines with J gene TRBJ2-4; D possibly corresponds to TRBD1 (6 bases). CDR3 bases: TGCGCCAGCAGCTCGGACAGCTACAAAAACATTCAGTACTTC. Its protein product is CASSSDSYKNIQYF.